This T cell receptor beta chain was observed in a study of blood T cell repertoires in COVID-19 (dated by TCRdb to about 2020). Regarding the complete study: The collaborator samples originated in the United States, Italy and Spain and spanned the acute and convalescent phases of COVID-19. The material from the prospective study consisted of cDNA or gDNA derived from T cells, B-cell-depleted T cells, or PBMCs. Subjects who had been exposed to COVID-19, were actively infected with it, or had recovered from it provided the deeply sampled blood TCRbeta repertoires that made up the dataset. The repertoires were released in a freely available public database meant as a resource for research on the immune response to SARS-CoV-2. The samples were drawn from the first 160 participants of the ongoing ImmuneRACE study and from 950 to 1,500 subjects provided by 6 global collaborators. The sample metadata nearly always contained a de-identified subject ID, COVID-19 status, age in years and sex. Where HLA class I and class II types were available, the types were taken from metadata supplied by the sample provider, not from assay-based typing.

TCRbeta CDR3 regions were amplified from genomic DNA by means of the immunoSEQ Assay, a bias-controlled multiplex PCR. The authors processed their data as follows. The number of nucleated cells in each sample was estimated by amplification of reference gene primers within the assay. Sequence reads were collapsed and filtered to measure the absolute abundance of every unique TCRbeta CDR3 rearrangement. For each sample, productive Simpson clonality was calculated as the square root of Simpson's diversity index across productive rearrangements. What TCRdb holds here is the immuneACCESS table cut down to in-frame rearrangements. Part of the clones is not present; checked against another copy, under half of the missing clones reflect an unresolved V gene, and the others are unexplained. The V and J calls and the clone size are those of that table, but D and trimming were determined from the DNA. The sample table contains roughly 200,000 clones; only one count was recorded for more than 80% of them. The biggest ten clones account for over 1% of the sample.

One collaborating source in Seattle enrolled patients during active infection and followed them longitudinally through the course of disease. Each collaborating institution followed its own protocols to collect whole blood in K2EDTA tubes. For TCRbeta analysis, collaborators shipped samples in one of three forms: frozen whole blood, isolated PBMCs, or DNA extracted from either of those sample types. Comment on this clone: Its recognized antigen is unknown. No much larger clonotype is one base removed from it; base qualities were not supplied.

From a lookup of the germline V gene, CDR1 and CDR2 are SGHVS and FQNEAQ. The CDR3, cysteine through phenylalanine, is 21 amino acids long. Left in the record is the CDR3 DNA by itself, 63 bases read in frame from the first base. V is clipped by 3 bases and J by 6 bases, and the sequence between their germline boundaries is 34 bases long. On the study overall, not on this receptor specifically: How much clinical and demographic metadata was included differed by source and by participant, and the metadata was provided uncurated.

The chain joins TRBV7-8 to TRBJ2-3, with a tentative D gene TRBD1 over 5 matching bases. This receptor was obtained from a woman in her twenties or thirties with COVID-19, enrolled during active disease. The sample comprised peripheral blood. The CDR3: CASSFTGVRAFVGSSVDTQYF. The base sequence is TGTGCCAGCAGCTTCACTGGAGTCAGGGCCTTTGTGGGTAGCTCGGTCGATACGCAGTATTTT. The reference TRBV7-8 and TRBJ2-3 proteins fill in what lies around the CDR3, so the full variable domain reads GAGVSQSPRYKVAKRGQDVALRCDPISGHVSLFWYQQALGQGPEFLTYFQNEAQLDKSGLPSDRFFAERPEGSVSTLKIQRTQQEDSAVYLCASSFTGVRAFVGSSVDTQYFGPGTRLTVL.